This is a list of T cell receptor beta chains from one sample in a study of T cells after yellow fever vaccination. Each CDR3 protein is one row after TCRdb ran MiXCR on the 5' RACE reads. The sample has over 200,000 distinct CDR3 sequences, around 6.7% seen once. The sample in question was CD4+ T cells sorted from PBMCs, obtained on the day of the yellow fever booster vaccination. The receptors originated from a man aged 25-40 years who received the YFV17D yellow fever vaccine. The CDR3 runs from the conserved cysteine through the conserved F or W. The D gene is left open where the match is weak.

j_call v_call cdr3_length d_call cdr3_aa
TRBJ2-7 TRBV19 13 NA CASSIPGERRRYF
TRBJ2-5 TRBV5-1 11 NA CASSLVETQYF
TRBJ2-7 TRBV4-3 18 NA CASSQENVGDRGDYEQYF
TRBJ1-2 TRBV29-1 12 NA CSVEYRMDGYTF
TRBJ1-6 TRBV7-2 15 NA CASSLSWGAGSPLHF
TRBJ2-3 TRBV2 17 TRBD2 CASSVPASGRITDTQYF
TRBJ1-5 TRBV5-6 14 TRBD1 CASSFGQGAGPQHF
TRBJ1-2 TRBV12-3/TRBV12-4 12 NA CASSPLMESYTF
TRBJ1-1 TRBV5-1 18 TRBD1 CASSLSRGTGGLITEAFF
TRBJ1-1 TRBV7-9 14 NA CASSLKGGNTEAFF
TRBJ2-7 TRBV6-2/TRBV6-3 12 NA CASSSVRDRVWF
TRBJ2-5 TRBV3-1 14 NA CASSPGINQETQYF
TRBJ1-2 TRBV5-1 12 NA CASSSGQYGYTF
TRBJ2-1 TRBV13 15 TRBD2 CASSVTSGTYNEQFF
TRBJ2-7 TRBV29-1 13 NA CSVVQRRSYEQYF
TRBJ1-6 TRBV9 16 NA CASSADGSSYNSPLHF
TRBJ1-2 TRBV6-5 11 NA CAIRASYGYTF
TRBJ1-5 TRBV6-2/TRBV6-3 18 NA CASSYGTLARQSNQPQHF
TRBJ2-7 TRBV28 15 NA CASSLGGTRSYEQYF
TRBJ1-2 TRBV12-3/TRBV12-4 15 NA CASSFLPTGTGGYTF
TRBJ2-1 TRBV10-3 17 TRBD2 CAISELSIAGGYNEQFF
TRBJ2-3 TRBV28 17 TRBD2 CASSSPGTSGSTDTQYF
TRBJ2-2 TRBV24-1 16 TRBD1 CATSDGGQGTTGELFF
TRBJ2-1 TRBV7-9 15 NA CASSLRADSYNEQFF
TRBJ2-5 TRBV29-1 12 NA CSVQQGQETQYF
TRBJ2-7 TRBV28 12 NA CASSPKDYEQYF
TRBJ2-7 TRBV11-2 13 NA CASSLAGPQDEYF